Sequencing of this T cell receptor (beta chain) was carried out in a study of breast tumors, draining lymph nodes, adjacent tissues (dated by TCRdb to 2016 to 2017). Broadly, across the study: In breast cancer patients, the study compared the TCR beta repertoires of tumor, adjacent nontumor tissue and axillary lymph nodes. The study was designed to assess the relationships and possible T-cell exchange between tumor, surrounding tissue and draining lymph node repertoires in human breast cancer. Findings and caveats that apply to the study as a whole: T-cell repertoire diversity in tumors was found to be lower than in lymph nodes but higher than in nontumor tissue, and preferential V and J gene usage was observed. The similarity between tumor and nontumor tissue repertoires was significantly greater in luminal-like breast cancer than in basal-like breast cancer. Rather than being directly demonstrated, the conclusion that tumor T cells originate in lymph nodes was presented as consistent with a hypothesis. The data were judged consistent with most tumor T cells deriving from the lymph node and then expanding within tumor tissue.

For sequencing, an Illumina HiSeq 2000 was employed. TCR beta chain libraries were generated through multiplex PCR amplification. High-throughput sequencing was used to analyze the amplified TCR beta chain products. TCRdb reprocessing: public reads trimmed at Q25 with fastp, clones called with MiXCR, in-frame beta chains kept. Duplicate CDR3 protein sequences are folded into a single record with the most common DNA and genes. The sample table records around 230,000 distinct CDR3 sequences; approximately 30% of these occur just once. Clones ranked in the top ten supply roughly 1.5% of the sample. This clonotype showed up many times. Its recognized antigen is unknown. Qualities for individual bases were not recorded, and no much larger clone is one base off. The lymph node samples were taken from the axillary draining lymph nodes of breast cancer patients. Source material: axillary lymph node tissue. This sequence originates from a female donor with breast cancer. Some clones in this sample may be carry-over from other donors' samples.

Here is the DNA: TGTGCCAGCAGACCTGAGCCACGGGAAAACCTATACAATGAGCAGTTCTTC. Its product reads: CASRPEPRENLYNEQFF. The rearrangement combines TRBV7-9 with TRBJ2-1; matching of 5 bases hints at TRBD2 as the D gene. As encoded in the germline V gene (reference sequence), CDR1 is SEHNR while CDR2 is FQNEAQ. V and J lose 6 bases and 4 bases, and a span of 22 bases separates them. The CDR3 sequence holds 17 residues, the cysteine and phenylalanine included. Of the read, only the CDR3 DNA is kept; its 51 bases are in frame from base 1.